The 26 T cell receptor beta chains listed next were all sequenced from one sample in a study of OX40 agonist ivuxolimab in advanced cancers. Data came from immunoSEQ multiplex PCR; TCRdb stores just in-frame clones and leaves some out. The table shows around 65,000 clones, with 89% occurring only once. The sequenced sample was CD4+ or CD8+ T cells sorted from blood, obtained in a trial of the OX40 agonist ivuxolimab. The source of these receptors is an adult with an advanced solid tumor such as melanoma, head and neck, liver or kidney cancer.

The genes are TRBV6-1 and TRBJ2-1, with D possibly being TRBD1 (5 bases). The CDR3 extends over 14 amino acids. CDR1 and CDR2 (germline): MNHNS, SASEGT. Trimming cost V 1 base and J 4 bases, with 8 bases left between them. The CDR3 DNA is TGTGCCAGCAGTGAAGACACAGGATACAATGAGCAGTTCTTC. Encoded protein: CASSEDTGYNEQFF.

V and J are TRBV6-1 and TRBJ2-4; TRBD2 might be the D (7 bases). Germline lookup yields CDR1 MNHNS and CDR2 SASEGT. The CDR3 length is 15 residues. Trimming removed 3 bases from V and 6 bases from J, with 15 bases in between. CDR3 coding DNA: TGTGCCAGCAGTGACATGGCGGGGGCCGGAAACATTCAGTACTTC. Its protein product is CASSDMAGAGNIQYF.

V and J are TRBV27 and TRBJ2-7, with 9 positions matching TRBD2. CDR3 length: 17 residues. The junction had 11 bases not matched to a gene; V was cut back by 1 base and J by 4 bases. The germline CDR1 and CDR2 sequences are MNHEY and SMNVEV (reference sequence). CDR3 amino acids: CASSLLSGVAGAYEQYF. The CDR3 DNA follows: TGTGCCAGCAGTTTATTGTCCGGGGTAGCGGGAGCGTACGAGCAGTACTTC.

The chain is built from TRBV6-5 and TRBJ1-2; TRBD1 aligns across 7 bases. V lost 5 bases, J lost 4 bases, and 10 bases stayed unmatched. The CDR3 covers 15 residues. Germline CDR1 MNHEY, CDR2 SVGAGI. The CDR3 sequence: CASSAQTGSTYGYTF. For the CDR3, the DNA is TGTGCCAGCAGTGCTCAGACAGGGTCTACCTATGGCTACACCTTC.

For the CDR3, the DNA is TGTGCCAGCAGTGCGCCTAGCGGAGTCTACGAGCAGTACTTC. Its translation: CASSAPSGVYEQYF. V is TRBV27 and J is TRBJ2-7; TRBD2 aligns across 7 bases. CDR1 and CDR2 from the germline V gene are MNHEY and SMNVEV (reference sequence). J was trimmed by 3 bases and V by 5 bases; bases with no gene match: 7. The CDR3 totals 14 residues.

This chain connects TRBV4-3 to TRBJ2-2; weak D call: TRBD2 (6 bases). The V gene lost 1 base and the J gene lost 1 base, with 10 bases spanning the gap. This CDR3 has 16 residues. In germline, CDR1 is LGHNA, CDR2 YSLEER. The CDR3 bases are TGCGCCAGCAGCCAAGGCTGGAGGGGGAACACCGGGGAGCTGTTTTTT. This sequence encodes CASSQGWRGNTGELFF.

The rearrangement uses TRBV19 and TRBJ2-7; D is possibly TRBD1 or TRBD2 (5 bases each). From germline, CDR1 is LNHDA and CDR2 SQIVND (reference sequence). V was cut by 5 bases and J by 5 bases, with 10 bases left in between. The CDR3 is made up of 12 amino acids. CDR3: CASSRDVDEQYF. The CDR3, as DNA: TGTGCCAGTAGTCGGGACGTCGACGAGCAGTACTTC.

The chain employs TRBV7-9 and TRBJ1-1; 7 bases agree with TRBD1. The CDR3 covers 16 residues. CDR1 and CDR2 from the germline V gene are SEHNR and FQNEAQ (reference sequence). The trim removed 3 bases at V and 5 bases at J, leaving 12 bases unmatched. CDR3 protein: CASSLRVPGGATEAFF. The CDR3 DNA follows: TGTGCCAGCAGCTTGCGGGTCCCAGGGGGGGCTACTGAAGCTTTCTTT.

In this sample, this clone turned up a few times. CDR3 coding DNA: TGTGCCAGTAGTCTATCCACAGGTCCCTACGAGCAGTACTTC. It specifies CASSLSTGPYEQYF. The rearrangement uses TRBV19 and TRBJ2-7; possibly TRBD1 for D (5 bases). V lost 5 bases, J lost 2 bases, and 13 bases lay in between. CDR3 size: 14 residues. Germline V gene lookup returns CDR1 LNHDA and CDR2 SQIVND (reference sequence).

The table lists this clone with a count of one. This chain joins TRBV27 and TRBJ2-7, with TRBD2 matching over 10 bases. After removal of 5 bases from V and 3 bases from J, the junction contained 10 bases not matched to a gene. This CDR3 region has 16 residues. Looked up from germline, CDR1 is MNHEY and CDR2 is SMNVEV (reference sequence). DNA of the CDR3: TGTGCCAGCAGTCCCGGGCTAGCGGGAGCGAACTACGAGCAGTACTTC. Translating gives CASSPGLAGANYEQYF.

The V call is TRBV4-3, the J call TRBJ2-7, with 8 bases aligning to TRBD1. The germline V gene has CDR1 LGHNA and CDR2 YSLEER. Trimming at V came to 6 bases and at J to 1 base, leaving 8 bases not matched to a gene. CDR3 length equals 15 residues. The CDR3 region has the DNA TGCGCCAGCAGAATTGGGACAGGAGCATCCTACGAGCAGTACTTC. Its translation is CASRIGTGASYEQYF.

This chain links TRBV10-3 with TRBJ1-2; 9 bases line up with TRBD1. Trimming cost V 2 bases and J 3 bases; bases outside gene matches: 7. The CDR3 runs 16 residues. Germline CDR1 and CDR2: ENHRY and SYGVKD. This chain's CDR3 is CAISEGGGTGYYGYTF. The CDR3 DNA reads as TGTGCCATCAGTGAGGGGGGAGGGACAGGGTACTATGGCTACACCTTC.

The CDR3 reads CASSWGTGLGDTQYF. CDR3 DNA: TGTGCCAGCAGCTGGGGGACAGGGCTGGGGGATACGCAGTATTTT. The chain recombines TRBV7-3 with TRBJ2-3; 9 bases are shared with TRBD1. The CDR3 is made up of 15 amino acids. Germline V gives CDR1 SGHTA, CDR2 FQGTGA. The J segment lost 6 bases and the V segment lost 4 bases, leaving 8 bases of the junction unmatched. Full variable domain (rest looked up from reference TRBV7-3 and TRBJ2-3): GAGVSQTPSNKVTEKGKYVELRCDPISGHTALYWYRQSLGQGPEFLIYFQGTGAADDSGLPNDRFFAVRPEGSVSTLKIQRTERGDSAVYLCASSWGTGLGDTQYFGPGTRLTVL.

The table lists this clone with a few counts. The chain recombines TRBV4-1 with TRBJ1-4; D possibly corresponds to TRBD1 (5 bases). The germline V and J ends were trimmed by 4 bases and 7 bases, with 16 bases remaining between them. The germline V gene encodes CDR1 MGHRA and CDR2 YSYEKL. This CDR3 is built from 15 residues. This chain's CDR3 is CASSPGIGLIEKLFF. The CDR3 bases are TGCGCCAGCAGCCCAGGGATAGGATTGATTGAAAAACTGTTTTTT.

V and J are TRBV6-1 and TRBJ2-3; 12 positions match TRBD1. Per the germline V gene, CDR1 is MNHNS and CDR2 is SASEGT. The CDR3 covers 14 residues. J lost 6 bases, V lost 3 bases, and 1 base had no gene match. CDR3 residues: CASSEGQGADTQYF. The CDR3 DNA is TGTGCCAGCAGTGAGGGACAGGGGGCTGATACGCAGTATTTT.

The chain joins TRBV19 to TRBJ2-5; 8 bases are a match to TRBD1. Germline CDR1 and CDR2: LNHDA and SQIVND (reference sequence). This CDR3 has 15 amino acids. The ends lost 5 bases at V and 5 bases at J; junction bases unmatched: 10. DNA of the CDR3: TGTGCCAGTAGTCAACCCTGGACAGGGCCGGAGACCCAGTACTTC. This gives the protein CASSQPWTGPETQYF.

The rearrangement links TRBV9 to TRBJ2-3; D is possibly TRBD2 (6 bases). The CDR3 length is 15 residues. The V and J ends lost 0 bases and 2 bases respectively, with 10 bases between them. Germline assignment: CDR1 SGDLS and CDR2 YYNGEE. The CDR3 here is CASSVGSGVTDTQYF. As DNA, the CDR3 is TGTGCCAGCAGCGTAGGGTCGGGAGTCACAGATACGCAGTATTTT.

This chain connects TRBV27 to TRBJ1-5; D remains unclear. The CDR3 runs to 14 residues. In germline, CDR1 is MNHEY, CDR2 SMNVEV (reference sequence). V gave up 4 bases and J gave up 6 bases, with 13 bases separating them. CDR3 DNA sequence: TGTGCCAGCAGTTCCCACATGGCAAGTCAGCCCCAGCATTTT. As protein: CASSSHMASQPQHF.

The chain joins TRBV2 to TRBJ2-7, with TRBD1 matching 10 bases. Germline V gives CDR1 SNHLY, CDR2 FYNNEI. The ends lost 8 bases at V and 2 bases at J; junction bases unmatched: 3. This CDR3 has 13 amino acids. The CDR3 loop reads CASAGQGAYEQYF. CDR3 in DNA: TGTGCCAGCGCAGGACAGGGGGCCTACGAGCAGTACTTC.

The rearrangement uses TRBV2 and TRBJ1-1, with 8 bases matching TRBD1. CDR3 length equals 16 residues. Unmatched junction bases numbered 14, after V lost 10 bases and J lost 1 base. Per germline, CDR1 SNHLY and CDR2 FYNNEI. CDR3 bases: TGTGCCACACTTAAGACTTGGACAGGGTCGAACACTGAAGCTTTCTTT. Residues: CATLKTWTGSNTEAFF.

The chain has TRBV15 and TRBJ2-5, with unresolved D. V shed 1 base and J shed 2 bases, with 8 bases lying between them. Looked up from germline, CDR1 is LNHNV and CDR2 is YYDKDF (reference sequence). This CDR3 spans 14 amino acids. CDR3 DNA sequence: TGTGCCACCAGCAGAGTGGCGGTACAAGAGACCCAGTACTTC. It is translated as CATSRVAVQETQYF.

This rearrangement joins TRBV15 to TRBJ1-4; D is unclear. The V gene's germline CDR1 is LNHNV and CDR2 YYDKDF (reference sequence). The CDR3 runs to 16 residues. The V end was cut by 0 bases, the J end by 0 bases, with 8 bases between. CDR3: CATSRDRGATNEKLFF. The CDR3 DNA reads TGTGCCACCAGCAGAGATCGCGGGGCAACTAATGAAAAACTGTTTTTT. The whole variable domain, filled in from reference TRBV15 and TRBJ1-4, reads DAMVIQNPRYQVTQFGKPVTLSCSQTLNHNVMYWYQQKSSQAPKLLFHYYDKDFNNEADTPDNFQSRRPNTSFCFLDIRSPGLGDTAMYLCATSRDRGATNEKLFFGSGTQLSVL.

Comments on this clone: Other DNA sequences within the sample encode an identical CDR3. V usage is TRBV18 and J usage is TRBJ2-2, with unresolved D. V was cut by 3 bases and J by 2 bases, with 7 bases left in between. The CDR3 extends over 14 amino acids. Per germline, CDR1 KGHSH and CDR2 LQKENI. This chain's CDR3 is CASSPPVNTGELFF. CDR3 DNA sequence: TGTGCCAGCTCACCCCCCGTAAACACCGGGGAGCTGTTTTTT.

The CDR3, as DNA: TGTGCCAGTAGAGGCATATTCTACGAGCAGTACTTC. Amino acids: CASRGIFYEQYF. V is TRBV19 and J is TRBJ2-7; D unclear. V was clipped by 6 bases and J by 3 bases, with 9 bases between them. The CDR3 runs 12 residues. CDR1 and CDR2 (germline): LNHDA, SQIVND (reference sequence).

The chain carries TRBV4-2 and TRBJ2-7, with a tentative D call TRBD1 (6 bases). The V gene lost 0 bases and the J gene lost 5 bases, with 17 bases spanning the gap. The CDR3 length is 16 residues. The germline V gene has CDR1 LGHNA and CDR2 YNFKEQ. The CDR3 reads CASSQDRAGDRHEQYF. The CDR3 DNA reads TGTGCCAGCAGCCAAGATCGGGCAGGGGATCGCCACGAGCAGTACTTC.

The chain carries TRBV19 and TRBJ1-1; TRBD1 might be the D (6 bases). CDR1 is LNHDA, CDR2 SQIVND, per germline (reference sequence). This CDR3 spans 13 amino acids. Trimming stripped 7 bases from V and 0 bases from J, with 9 bases between. CDR3 sequence: CASKTGMNTEAFF. In DNA form, the CDR3 reads TGTGCCAGTAAAACAGGGATGAACACTGAAGCTTTCTTT.